The clone carrying this T cell receptor (beta chain) came up a few times. Antigen: not known. This sample was included in a study of regulatory T cells in long-lasting Graves disease. According to the study, TCR beta libraries were built with iRepertoire HTBI primers and CDR3-region Arm-PCR. TCRdb fed the multiplex PCR reads into MiXCR, producing one record per CDR3 protein. The data contain over 250,000 distinct CDR3 sequences, around a fifth of them singletons. The CDR3 extends over 16 amino acids. The V gene's germline CDR1 is WNHNN and CDR2 SYGVQD (reference sequence). V lost 6 bases, J lost 1 base, and 5 bases stayed unmatched. Notes on the study in general: When disease was persistent, TRBV28, TRBJ1-2 and TRBJ2-5 were the favored segments. Accuracy may have been reduced by the small sample size.

Noted time point: persistent/refractory GD, antithyroid drugs over 5 years with positive TRAb. The authors made the TCR library using RNA they extracted from PBMCs. Patients of an endocrinology department in Xi'an, China, were included. J is TRBJ2-2 and V is TRBV10-1; 10 bases are shared with TRBD2. This receptor was taken from a female donor with Graves disease. The sample here was peripheral blood mononuclear cells (PBMCs), taken when the disease was refractory, from a patient treated with antithyroid drugs. CDR3 DNA: TGCGCCAGCAGACTAGCGGGACCTCTGAACACCGGGGAGCTGTTTTTT. Its translation is CASRLAGPLNTGELFF.